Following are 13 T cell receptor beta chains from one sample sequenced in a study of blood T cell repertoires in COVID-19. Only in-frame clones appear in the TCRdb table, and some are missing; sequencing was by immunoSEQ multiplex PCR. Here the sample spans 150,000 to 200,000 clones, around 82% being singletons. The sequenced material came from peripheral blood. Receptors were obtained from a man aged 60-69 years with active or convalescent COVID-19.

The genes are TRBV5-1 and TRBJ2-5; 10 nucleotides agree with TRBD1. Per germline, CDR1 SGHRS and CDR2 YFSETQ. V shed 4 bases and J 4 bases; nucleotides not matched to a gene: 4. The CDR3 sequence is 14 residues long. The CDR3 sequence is CASSRDRGRETQYF. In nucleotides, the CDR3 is TGCGCCAGCAGCAGGGACAGGGGAAGAGAGACCCAGTACTTC. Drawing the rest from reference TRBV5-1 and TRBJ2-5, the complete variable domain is KAGVTQTPRYLIKTRGQQVTLSCSPISGHRSVSWYQQTPGQGLQFLFEYFSETQRNKGNFPGRFSGRQFSNSRSEMNVSTLELGDSALYLCASSRDRGRETQYFGPGTRLLVL.

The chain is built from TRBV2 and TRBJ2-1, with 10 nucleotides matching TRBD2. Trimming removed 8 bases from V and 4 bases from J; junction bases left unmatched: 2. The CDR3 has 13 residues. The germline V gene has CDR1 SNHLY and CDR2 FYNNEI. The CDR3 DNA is TGTGCCAGCCGGACTAGCGGATACAATGAGCAGTTCTTC. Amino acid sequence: CASRTSGYNEQFF.

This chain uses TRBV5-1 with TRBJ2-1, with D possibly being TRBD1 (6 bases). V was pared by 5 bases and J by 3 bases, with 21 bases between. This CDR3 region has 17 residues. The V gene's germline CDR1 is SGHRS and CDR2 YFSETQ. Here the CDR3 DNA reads TGCGCCAGCAGAGCTGGGGGCGCAGGGATACTCTACAATGAGCAGTTCTTC. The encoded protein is CASRAGGAGILYNEQFF.

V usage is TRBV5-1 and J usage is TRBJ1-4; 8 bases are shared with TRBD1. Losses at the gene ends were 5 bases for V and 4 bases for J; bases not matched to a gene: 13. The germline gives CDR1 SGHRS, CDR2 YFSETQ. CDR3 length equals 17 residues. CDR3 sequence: CASREGTGGNINEKLFF. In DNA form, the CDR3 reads TGCGCCAGCAGAGAAGGGACAGGAGGCAATATTAATGAAAAACTGTTTTTT.

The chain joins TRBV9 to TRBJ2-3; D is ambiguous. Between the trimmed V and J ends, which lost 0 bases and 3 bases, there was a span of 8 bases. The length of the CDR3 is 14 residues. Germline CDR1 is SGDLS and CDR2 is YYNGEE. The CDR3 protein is CASSVERWTDTQYF. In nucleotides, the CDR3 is TGTGCCAGCAGCGTAGAGAGGTGGACAGATACGCAGTATTTT. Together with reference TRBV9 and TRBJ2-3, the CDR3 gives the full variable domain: DSGVTQTPKHLITATGQRVTLRCSPRSGDLSVYWYQQSLDQGLQFLIQYYNGEERAKGNILERFSAQQFPDLHSELNLSSLELGDSALYFCASSVERWTDTQYFGPGTRLTVL.

The CDR3 DNA reads TGTGCCAGCACCGGACAGGGGAGTTTAACTGAAGCTTTCTTT. Its protein product is CASTGQGSLTEAFF. J is TRBJ1-1 and V is TRBV2, with TRBD1 identical over 9 bases. Germline trimming cut 7 bases from V and 5 bases from J; bases unmatched to any gene: 8. The germline V gene encodes CDR1 SNHLY and CDR2 FYNNEI. The CDR3 totals 14 residues.

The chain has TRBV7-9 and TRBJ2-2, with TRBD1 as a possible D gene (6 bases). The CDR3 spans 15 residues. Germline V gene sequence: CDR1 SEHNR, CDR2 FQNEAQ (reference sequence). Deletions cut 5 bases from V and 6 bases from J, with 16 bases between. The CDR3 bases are TGTGCCAGCAGCCCATCGACAGGACGGGCCGGGGAGCTGTTTTTT. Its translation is CASSPSTGRAGELFF.

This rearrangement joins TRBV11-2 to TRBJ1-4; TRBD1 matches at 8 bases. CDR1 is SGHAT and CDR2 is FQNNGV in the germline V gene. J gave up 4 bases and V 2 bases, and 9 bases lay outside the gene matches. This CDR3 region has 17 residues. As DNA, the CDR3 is TGTGCCAGCAGCTTAAACGCCAGGGGGCGGAATAATGAAAAACTGTTTTTT. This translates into CASSLNARGRNNEKLFF.

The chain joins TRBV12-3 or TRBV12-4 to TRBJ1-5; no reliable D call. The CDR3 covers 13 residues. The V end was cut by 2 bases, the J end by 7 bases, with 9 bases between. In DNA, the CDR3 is TGTGCCAGCAGTTTACCCGGGAACCAGCCCCAGCATTTT. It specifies CASSLPGNQPQHF.

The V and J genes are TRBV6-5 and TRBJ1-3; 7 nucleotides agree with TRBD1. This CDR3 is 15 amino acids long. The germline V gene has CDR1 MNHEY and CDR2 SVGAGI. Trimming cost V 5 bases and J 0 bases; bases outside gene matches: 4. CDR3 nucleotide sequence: TGTGCCAGCAGTAGGACAGGAATCTCTGGAAACACCATATATTTT. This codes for CASSRTGISGNTIYF.

CDR3 sequence: CASSLGGYGYTF. The CDR3 region has the DNA TGTGCCAGCAGTTTAGGGGGGTACGGCTACACCTTC. The rearrangement links TRBV28 to TRBJ1-2, with D possibly TRBD1 on 5 matching bases. Trimming removed 2 bases from V and 8 bases from J, with 9 bases in between. The V gene's germline CDR1 is MDHEN and CDR2 SYDVKM. This CDR3 comprises 12 residues.

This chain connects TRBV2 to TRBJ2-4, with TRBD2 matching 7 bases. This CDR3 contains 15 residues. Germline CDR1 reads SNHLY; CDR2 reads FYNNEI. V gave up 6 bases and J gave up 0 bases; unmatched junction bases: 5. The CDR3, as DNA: TGTGCCAGCAGCCAGGGCGGGGGAGCCAAAAACATTCAGTACTTC. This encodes CASSQGGGAKNIQYF.

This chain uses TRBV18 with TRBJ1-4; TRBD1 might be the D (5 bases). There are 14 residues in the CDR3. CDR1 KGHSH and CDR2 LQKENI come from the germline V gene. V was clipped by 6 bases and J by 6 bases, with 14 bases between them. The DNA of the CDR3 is TGTGCCAGCTCGCTCGGACATGGCGATGAAAAACTGTTTTTT. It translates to CASSLGHGDEKLFF.